Listed below are T cell receptor beta chains from one sample, sequenced in a study of post-analysis software for immune sequencing data. MiXCR, run by TCRdb on the PCR reads, gives a single entry per CDR3 protein. The sample records around 700,000 distinct CDR3 sequences, 55% to 60% being singletons. Sample: blood. Receptors were obtained from a girl aged 2 to 9 with multiple sclerosis. Both conserved end residues are trimmed from each CDR3. Each record gives: V gene, J gene, CDR3 protein.

TRBV7-2	TRBJ2-7	ASSFQVFSYEQY
TRBV7-9	.	ASSLTGYGIRETQY
TRBV20-1	TRBJ2-5	SARDRRGQGVATQY
TRBV6-1	TRBJ2-7	ASRGPGQGGEQY
TRBV29-1	TRBJ2-6	SVGTGDSGANVLT
TRBV6-5	TRBJ2-1	ASSILTSNEQF
TRBV11-2	TRBJ2-1	ASSLGGQGGRRIEQF
TRBV5-1	TRBJ2-7	ASSSGQGDEQY
TRBV28	TRBJ2-1	ASSFYHSGRGDNEQF
TRBV11-2	TRBJ2-6	ASSLRTSGVSGANVLT
TRBV20-1	TRBJ2-1	SASLPGPEGNEQF
TRBV11-2	TRBJ2-1	ASSLVLVGNAFTTYNEQF
TRBV30	TRBJ2-5	AWSRGGQGETQY
TRBV27	TRBJ1-1	ASSLWPGGVNTEAF
TRBV29-1	TRBJ2-7	SVDPGTYEQY
TRBV12-3/TRBV12-4	TRBJ1-2	ASSLGSYGYT
TRBV12-3/TRBV12-4	TRBJ2-1	ASSYSSGGPRDEQF
TRBV20-1	TRBJ2-4	SARGMAGVAKNIQY
TRBV5-5	TRBJ2-7	ASSLRQQSSYEQY
TRBV29-1	TRBJ1-4	SVGSGDRAVEKLF
TRBV12-3/TRBV12-4	TRBJ2-5	ASSLGGTFQETQY
TRBV29-1	TRBJ1-6	SVRGQPYNSPLH
TRBV11-2	TRBJ1-2	ASSRDRVGDGYT
TRBV7-9	TRBJ2-3	ASSLTGTGPDTQY
TRBV20-1	TRBJ2-5	SAMGLAGQETQY
TRBV9	TRBJ1-2	ASSLGLQGNYGYT
TRBV14	TRBJ2-7	ASSRVGAHEQY
TRBV20-1	TRBJ2-3	SATGRSSTDTQY
TRBV7-2	.	ASSPWDRPYEQY
TRBV29-1	TRBJ1-1	SVMDFTGVEAF
TRBV9	TRBJ2-1	ASSATSGRGSGNEQF
TRBV7-8	TRBJ2-1	ASSSLRGHNEQF
TRBV4-1	TRBJ2-3	ASSQAVFGSSTSTDTQY
TRBV4-1	TRBJ2-6	ASSQDQGQTFSGANVLT
TRBV20-1	TRBJ2-7	SARAPGAGDYEQY
TRBV12-3/TRBV12-4	TRBJ2-6	ASSLGAQGNSGANVRT
TRBV6-4	TRBJ1-1	ASSPGDMNTEAF
TRBV29-1	TRBJ2-7	SANRRHEQY
TRBV7-9	TRBJ2-3	ASSPARGRTDTQY
TRBV12-3/TRBV12-4	TRBJ1-2	ASSLARMGRGDYGYT
TRBV7-3	TRBJ2-1	ASSSTPSGSSYNEQF
TRBV29-1	TRBJ2-5	SVVDRGQPKETQY
TRBV2	TRBJ1-4	ASLRELGEKLF
TRBV28	TRBJ2-4	ASSLGDRGGKNIQY
TRBV5-4	TRBJ2-6	ASSSGTGPGGANVLT
TRBV29-1	TRBJ2-3	SVRSGRAGTDTQY